The 24 T cell receptor beta chains reported below all come from one sample, sequenced in a study of shared clonotypes between healthy human individuals. The method was immunoSEQ multiplex PCR; TCRdb's version includes in-frame clones alone and lacks a portion of them. The table has about a million clones, 60% to 85% seen once. The sequenced sample was memory CD4+ T cells from PBMCs. The subset denotes: CD45RA-negative fraction. These receptors were taken from a man between 18 and 35 years old in good health. Some clones in this sample may be carry-over from other donors' samples.

A remark on this clone: Other nucleotide sequences from this sample produce the same CDR3. V and J are TRBV6-5 and TRBJ1-1, with 9 positions matching TRBD1. After removal of 7 bases from V and 1 base from J, the junction contained 4 bases not matched to a gene. The length of the CDR3 is 14 residues. Looked up from germline, CDR1 is MNHEY and CDR2 is SVGAGI. The CDR3 sequence: CASKQGAGNTEAFF. The CDR3 coding sequence is TGTGCCAGCAAACAGGGGGCGGGGAACACTGAAGCTTTCTTT.

The chain has TRBV10-2 and TRBJ2-7, with 11 nucleotides matching TRBD2. The CDR3 covers 14 residues. Germline lookup yields CDR1 WSHSY and CDR2 SAAADI. The trim removed 6 bases at V and 2 bases at J, leaving 3 bases unmatched. The CDR3 sequence is CASRTSGATYEQYF. The CDR3 bases are TGCGCCAGCAGGACTAGCGGGGCTACCTACGAGCAGTACTTC.

A word on this clone: The identical CDR3 is also encoded by other nucleotide sequences in the sample. This rearrangement joins TRBV9 to TRBJ2-1; TRBD2 matches 10 bases. Germline trimming cut 0 bases from V and 5 bases from J; bases unmatched to any gene: 2. The CDR3 loop spans 15 amino acids. CDR1 and CDR2 from the germline V gene are SGDLS and YYNGEE. CDR3 in amino acids: CASSVGLAGDNEQFF. CDR3 DNA sequence: TGTGCCAGCAGCGTAGGTCTAGCGGGAGACAATGAGCAGTTCTTC.

The chain joins TRBV14 to TRBJ1-4, with a weak D call TRBD1 (5 bases). The CDR3 runs to 15 residues. The germline gives CDR1 SGHDN, CDR2 FVKESK. Trimming cost V 4 bases and J 5 bases, with 14 bases left between them. CDR3 nucleotides: TGTGCCAGCAGCCTACAAACAGGTTGGAATGAAAAACTGTTTTTT. Protein: CASSLQTGWNEKLFF.

On this clone itself: Other DNA sequences in the sample encode the same CDR3. The V and J genes are TRBV30 and TRBJ2-2; 14 positions agree with TRBD2. Germline V gives CDR1 GTSNPN, CDR2 SVGIG (reference sequence). The CDR3 is 15 residues long. J gave up 8 bases and V 3 bases, and 5 bases lay outside the gene matches. CDR3 in amino acids: CAWRRLAGGSGELFF. CDR3 DNA: TGTGCCTGGAGGCGACTAGCGGGAGGGTCGGGGGAGCTGTTTTTT.

This chain uses TRBV7-9 with TRBJ2-5; D could derive from TRBD1 or TRBD2 (5 bases each). Trimming removed 5 bases from V and 5 bases from J, with 15 bases in between. CDR1 and CDR2 (germline): SEHNR, FQNEAQ (reference sequence). This CDR3 has 14 residues. The CDR3 bases are TGTGCCAGCAGCCTGGGGACCGCTGCGGAGACCCAGTACTTC. It codes for CASSLGTAAETQYF. The entire variable domain, with the rest obtained from reference TRBV7-9 and TRBJ2-5, is as follows: DTGVSQNPRHKITKRGQNVTFRCDPISEHNRLYWYRQTLGQGPEFLTYFQNEAQLEKSRLLSDRFSAERPKGSFSTLEIQRTEQGDSAMYLCASSLGTAAETQYFGPGTRLLVL.

The chain has TRBV6-1 and TRBJ1-2; D is unclear. Germline CDR1 MNHNS, CDR2 SASEGT. This CDR3 region has 13 residues. The V gene lost 4 bases and the J gene lost 2 bases, with 8 bases spanning the gap. DNA for the CDR3: TGTGCCAGCAGTGGGGCCTCAAACTATGGCTACACCTTC. This translates into CASSGASNYGYTF.

V is TRBV2 and J is TRBJ2-5; TRBD2 aligns across 11 bases. Germline values: CDR1 SNHLY, CDR2 FYNNEI. The V and J ends lost 5 bases and 5 bases, in that order; junction bases with no gene match: 7. The CDR3 spans 15 residues. CDR3 sequence reads: CASSYSGRGQETQYF. CDR3 DNA: TGTGCCAGCAGTTATAGCGGGAGGGGGCAGGAGACCCAGTACTTC.

The chain uses TRBV11-2 and TRBJ2-7; D perhaps matches TRBD1 (6 bases). The CDR3 extends over 15 amino acids. The V gene lost 1 base and the J gene lost 0 bases, with 10 bases spanning the gap. The germline V gene encodes CDR1 SGHAT and CDR2 FQNNGV. The CDR3 region is CASSLAQGTSYEQYF. The CDR3 DNA reads as TGTGCCAGCAGCTTAGCTCAGGGGACCTCCTACGAGCAGTACTTC.

This clone was counted a few times. The CDR3 here is CSVPRGAAEAFF. CDR3 nucleotides: TGCAGCGTGCCCCGGGGGGCGGCTGAAGCTTTCTTT. The rearrangement joins TRBV29-1 to TRBJ1-1; perhaps TRBD1 as D (6 bases). The CDR3 has 12 amino acids. Germline V lookup: CDR1 SQVTM, CDR2 ANQGSEA. V was clipped by 6 bases and J by 6 bases, with 14 bases between them.

This clone was seen once. The rearrangement uses TRBV29-1 and TRBJ2-3; 10 bases map to TRBD2. V shed 6 bases, J shed 4 bases, and the junction held 16 bases outside the gene matches. This CDR3 region has 17 residues. CDR1 and CDR2 from the germline V gene are SQVTM and ANQGSEA. This chain's CDR3 is CSVEVAGGVRVSDTQYF. The CDR3 DNA reads TGCAGCGTAGAGGTAGCGGGAGGTGTACGGGTTTCAGATACGCAGTATTTT.

This sequence joins TRBV7-2 and TRBJ2-1, with TRBD2 as a possible D gene (5 bases). The CDR3 is 12 amino acids. The germline V gene encodes CDR1 SGHTA and CDR2 FQGNSA. Trimming left V 4 bases short and J 10 bases short, with 11 bases between. The CDR3 reads CASSYEPGEQFF. The CDR3 DNA reads TGTGCCAGCAGCTACGAGCCGGGAGAGCAGTTCTTC.

The chain combines TRBV15 with TRBJ2-5; weak D call: TRBD1 (5 bases). Germline CDR1 and CDR2: LNHNV and YYDKDF (reference sequence). The CDR3 runs to 13 residues. V lost 0 bases and J 9 bases, leaving 11 bases between the germline ends. In nucleotides, the CDR3 is TGTGCCACCAGCAGAGACAGGGAAGGGGCCCAGTACTTC. This encodes CATSRDREGAQYF. The full variable domain, with the rest looked up from reference TRBV15 and TRBJ2-5, is DAMVIQNPRYQVTQFGKPVTLSCSQTLNHNVMYWYQQKSSQAPKLLFHYYDKDFNNEADTPDNFQSRRPNTSFCFLDIRSPGLGDTAMYLCATSRDREGAQYFGPGTRLLVL.

This clone was found a few times. This specimen includes other DNA sequences encoding the same CDR3. V gene TRBV4-1 combines with J gene TRBJ2-7; D may correspond to TRBD1 or TRBD2 (5 bases each). CDR3 length equals 15 residues. Germline V CDR1 and CDR2: MGHRA, YSYEKL. V dropped 2 bases and J dropped 0 bases, with 11 bases sitting between them. In DNA, the CDR3 is TGCGCCAGCAGCCAACAGGGAGCTCGCTCCTACGAGCAGTACTTC. It yields the protein CASSQQGARSYEQYF.

The CDR3 reads CASSMIFQGPAGTQYF. The CDR3 nucleotides read TGTGCCAGTAGTATGATCTTCCAGGGACCGGCCGGTACGCAGTATTTT. The chain recombines TRBV19 with TRBJ2-3, with D perhaps assigned TRBD1 or TRBD2 (5 bases each). Germline V CDR1 and CDR2: LNHDA, SQIVND (reference sequence). Trimming took 3 bases from V and 8 from J, leaving 21 bases between them. CDR3 length: 16 amino acids.

This clone was seen more than once but under ten times. The gene calls are TRBV2 and TRBJ1-1; D is ambiguous. The V end was cut by 3 bases, the J end by 1 base, with 3 bases between. The CDR3 loop spans 12 amino acids. Per the germline V gene, CDR1 is SNHLY and CDR2 is FYNNEI. Here the CDR3 reads CASSDENTEAFF. In DNA, the CDR3 is TGTGCCAGCAGTGATGAGAACACTGAAGCTTTCTTT.

The chain is built from TRBV15 and TRBJ1-4; no reliable D call. V gave up 0 bases and J gave up 4 bases, with 6 bases separating them. The CDR3 length is 14 residues. In germline, CDR1 is LNHNV, CDR2 YYDKDF (reference sequence). CDR3: CATSRDQINEKLFF. CDR3 nucleotides: TGTGCCACCAGCAGAGACCAGATTAATGAAAAACTGTTTTTT.

The chain couples TRBV11-2 to TRBJ2-7; D gene uncertain. V dropped 6 bases and J dropped 5 bases, with 20 bases sitting between them. The CDR3 spans 15 residues. Germline V CDR1 and CDR2: SGHAT, FQNNGV. The DNA of the CDR3 is TGTGCCAGCAGTCCTGGGTCAGGATGGTACGACGAGCAGTACTTC. Amino acid sequence: CASSPGSGWYDEQYF.

In this sample, this clone turned up a few times. The rearrangement joins TRBV27 to TRBJ1-2; D may be TRBD1 (6 bases). Germline CDR1 is MNHEY and CDR2 is SMNVEV (reference sequence). There are 14 residues in the CDR3. Trimming left V 2 bases short and J 2 bases short, with 9 bases between. The CDR3, as DNA: TGTGCCAGCAGTTTACAACAGGGAAACTATGGCTACACCTTC. It yields the protein CASSLQQGNYGYTF.

In this sample, this clone turned up a few times. The CDR3 nucleotides are TGCAGCGTTTCAGGGACTAGCGAGATACCAGATACGCAGTATTTT. Translated, it gives CSVSGTSEIPDTQYF. This chain connects TRBV29-1 to TRBJ2-3; TRBD2 aligns across 10 bases. The CDR3 contains 15 residues. Germline values: CDR1 SQVTM, CDR2 ANQGSEA. V trimming: 5 bases; J trimming: 4 bases; junction bases outside the gene matches: 9.

The rearrangement uses TRBV7-8 and TRBJ2-2; 7 nucleotides agree with TRBD2. Trimming took 5 bases from V and 3 from J; bases not matched to a gene: 12. The germline V gene has CDR1 SGHVS and CDR2 FQNEAQ. This CDR3 is 17 amino acids long. CDR3: CASSPAGRERDTGELFF. The CDR3 nucleotides are TGTGCCAGCAGCCCAGCCGGGCGGGAGCGGGACACCGGGGAGCTGTTTTTT.

The rearrangement uses TRBV4-2 and TRBJ1-1; the D gene is possibly TRBD1 (5 bases). The CDR3 is 15 residues long. Trimming took off 0 bases at V and 5 bases at J, with 13 bases between the two ends. Germline V gene lookup returns CDR1 LGHNA and CDR2 YNFKEQ. Here the CDR3 DNA reads TGTGCCAGCAGCCAAGAAGGGGCAGGGAGAACTGAAGCTTTCTTT. Translation: CASSQEGAGRTEAFF.

The table lists this clone with many counts. The chain uses TRBV5-6 and TRBJ1-1; D is unclear. CDR1 and CDR2 from the germline V gene are SGHDT and YYEEEE. The V and J ends lost 2 bases and 5 bases respectively, with 13 bases between them. This CDR3 is built from 14 residues. This chain's CDR3 is CASSLRVGRTEAFF. The CDR3 coding sequence is TGTGCCAGCAGCTTAAGAGTTGGTAGGACTGAAGCTTTCTTT.

The rearrangement links TRBV7-9 to TRBJ2-5, with D uncertain. In germline, CDR1 is SEHNR, CDR2 FQNEAQ (reference sequence). The CDR3 is made up of 12 amino acids. V lost 3 bases and J 4 bases, leaving 6 bases between the germline ends. The CDR3 nucleotides read TGTGCCAGCAGCTTTTCTGGAGAGACCCAGTACTTC. It specifies CASSFSGETQYF.